Listed below are T cell receptor beta chains from one sample, sequenced in a study of high-grade serous ovarian cancer treatment subgroups. Libraries were prepared by immunoSEQ multiplex PCR; TCRdb keeps only in-frame clonotypes and omits some of them. Here the sample spans some 33,000 clones, roughly three quarters being singletons. Sequencing was done on a sample of tumor tissue. Every receptor here comes from a human donor with high-grade serous ovarian cancer. Both conserved end residues are part of each CDR3. A D gene is named only where the DNA matches it firmly. Not all rows give a size; the values are once, few, many and, for expanded clones, a class.

clone size	D gene	J gene	V gene	CDR3 DNA	CDR3 protein
.	.	TRBJ1-5	TRBV6-6	TGTGCCAGCAGTTACGCCCGACAAATCAATCAGCCCCAGCATTTT	CASSYARQINQPQHF
.	.	TRBJ2-1	TRBV4-1	TGCGCCAGCAGCCAAGTAGGGATTCCGTACAATGAGCAGTTCTTC	CASSQVGIPYNEQFF
once	TRBD2	TRBJ2-1	TRBV14	TGTGCCAGCAGCCAACCAGCGGGAGAAACACTACTACGAAATGAGCAGTTCTTC	CASSQPAGETLLRNEQFF
.	.	TRBJ2-1	TRBV10-3	TGTGCCATCAGTGCATTAGGGAGCAATGAGCAGTTCTTC	CAISALGSNEQFF
.	TRBD1	TRBJ2-7	TRBV6-5	TGTGCCAGCAGTTACTCCGGGACAGGAACCTACGAGCAGTACTTC	CASSYSGTGTYEQYF
.	TRBD2	TRBJ2-3	TRBV11-2	TGTGCCAGCAGCTCGGGACTAGCGGGAGCTACAGATACGCAGTATTTT	CASSSGLAGATDTQYF
.	.	TRBJ1-4	TRBV7-9	TGTGCCGTGAAGGTGGGAACTAATGAAAAACTGTTTTTT	CAVKVGTNEKLFF
.	.	TRBJ2-1	TRBV4-3	TGCGCCAGCAGCCAAGGATCAGTCTGTCTCGACAATGAGCAGTTCTTC	CASSQGSVCLDNEQFF
.	TRBD1	TRBJ2-7	TRBV4-2	TGTGCCAGCAGCCGGGACAGGGGGACCTACGAGCAGTACTTC	CASSRDRGTYEQYF
.	.	TRBJ2-7	TRBV7-2	TGTGCCAGCAGCTTAGTTTGGGGAGGCGAGCAGTACTTC	CASSLVWGGEQYF
.	.	TRBJ2-5	TRBV19	TGTGCCAGTAGGCCCAGGGCCCAAGAGACCCAGTACTTC	CASRPRAQETQYF
once	.	TRBJ2-3	TRBV10-3	TGTGCCATAGGGGAGTCGGGGACAGATACGCAGTATTTT	CAIGESGTDTQYF
few	.	TRBJ1-2	TRBV6-6	TGTGCCAGCAGTTCCCGACAGTCCGGGGGCTACACCTTC	CASSSRQSGGYTF
.	TRBD1	TRBJ2-5	TRBV27	TGTGCCAGCAGTTTAATCGACAGGGGGCGAGAGACCCAGTACTTC	CASSLIDRGRETQYF
.	.	TRBJ2-7	TRBV28	TGTGCCAGCAGTTTGAATCGACAGGAGCAGTACTTC	CASSLNRQEQYF
.	.	TRBJ1-1	TRBV6-5	TGTGCCAGCAGTTACCTTCGTTATAACACTGAAGCTTTCTTT	CASSYLRYNTEAFF
few	.	TRBJ2-5	TRBV11-2	TGTGCCAGCAGTTCGCAAGAGACCCAGTACTTC	CASSSQETQYF
.	TRBD1	TRBJ1-1	TRBV6-1	TGTGCCAGCAGTGAGCCGGGACAGATGAACACTGAAGCTTTCTTT	CASSEPGQMNTEAFF
.	.	TRBJ2-1	TRBV20-1	TGCAGTGCTACACTAGCTATTGAGCAGTTCTTC	CSATLAIEQFF
.	.	TRBJ2-7	TRBV11-2	TGTGCCAGCAGCCAGGGACACTCCTCCTACGAGCAGTACTTC	CASSQGHSSYEQYF
.	.	TRBJ2-7	TRBV7-2	TGTGCCAGCAGGTCCCCGGGAAAGAGCTCCTACGAGCAGTACTTC	CASRSPGKSSYEQYF
.	.	TRBJ2-5	TRBV5-1	TGCGCCAGCAGCCCGACAGAAGAGACCCAGTACTTC	CASSPTEETQYF
.	TRBD1	TRBJ1-5	TRBV19	TGTGCCAGTAGTTTCGGGACAGGGGGCAGTCAGCCCCAGCATTTT	CASSFGTGGSQPQHF
.	.	TRBJ1-2	TRBV5-8	TGTGCCAGCAGCTCGATAACGGACAGAGCTAACTATGGCTACACCTTC	CASSSITDRANYGYTF
.	TRBD2	TRBJ2-1	TRBV11-2	TGTGCCAGCAGCTCCCTGGGCGGGAGGGTCAATGAGCAGTTCTTC	CASSSLGGRVNEQFF
.	TRBD1	TRBJ2-7	TRBV7-2	TGTGCCAGCAGCCGTACAGGGGGCCGCGAGCAGTACTTC	CASSRTGGREQYF
.	.	TRBJ1-1	TRBV10-3	TGTGCCATCAGCCGAACAGAATACGCTGAAGCTTTCTTT	CAISRTEYAEAFF
.	.	TRBJ1-4	TRBV4-3	TGCGCCAGCAGCCACCCCCGAGGGTCGGGTAGACCTGAAAAACTGTTTTTT	CASSHPRGSGRPEKLFF
.	.	TRBJ1-2	TRBV30	TGTGCCTGGAGTGTCCTGGAATACTATGGCTACACCTTC	CAWSVLEYYGYTF